The 28 T cell receptor beta chains below come from one sample, sequenced in a study of neurological immune-mediated disorders. The time point denotes: longitudinal time-point 1 (baseline). TCRdb re-called the 5' RACE reads with MiXCR, one entry per CDR3 protein. The sample includes approximately 37,000 distinct CDR3 sequences, under 4% of them seen just once. Material: PBMCs. These TCRs come from an older woman with multiple sclerosis.

In this sample, this clonotype turned up a few times. V usage is TRBV30 and J usage is TRBJ1-2; D remains unclear. The germline V gene encodes CDR1 GTSNPN and CDR2 SVGIG (reference sequence). There are 14 residues in the CDR3. The V end lost 4 bases, the J end lost 7 bases, and 19 bases lay between the germline ends. The CDR3 spells CAWITRTGKFGYTF. In DNA, the CDR3 is TGTGCCTGGATCACCCGGACGGGTAAATTTGGCTACACCTTC.

At least ten counts were recorded for this clonotype. The J gene is TRBJ2-2, the V gene TRBV27, with TRBD2 matching 10 bases. This CDR3 comprises 19 residues. Germline V gene sequence: CDR1 MNHEY, CDR2 SMNVEV (reference sequence). V lost 0 bases, J lost 1 base, and 8 bases stayed unmatched. CDR3 nucleotides: TGTGCCAGCAGTTTATCGCTCCCCTTAGCGGGGGGGAACACCGGGGAGCTGTTTTTT. Encoded protein: CASSLSLPLAGGNTGELFF.

Ten or more counts support this clonotype. This chain connects TRBV6-1 to TRBJ2-1; 8 bases align to TRBD1. CDR1 MNHNS and CDR2 SASEGT come from the germline V gene. This CDR3 region has 12 residues. Unmatched junction bases numbered 10, after V lost 6 bases and J lost 15 bases. The CDR3, as DNA: TGTGCCAGCAGGAAGACAGGGGACAGCGTGTTCTTC. Encoded protein: CASRKTGDSVFF.

This clonotype was detected many times. V is TRBV20-1 and J is TRBJ2-7, with TRBD2 matching over 8 bases. The CDR3 is made up of 14 amino acids. The V gene end was trimmed by 3 bases and the J gene end by 1 base; junction bases not matched to a gene: 5. Germline CDR1 reads DFQATT; CDR2 reads SNEGSKA (reference sequence). The CDR3 reads CSASRGGPSYEQYF. The DNA for the CDR3 is TGCAGTGCTAGCCGGGGGGGCCCTTCCTACGAGCAGTACTTC.

This clonotype was recorded many times. The V call is TRBV7-9, the J call TRBJ2-2; 7 nucleotides line up with TRBD2. Germline CDR1 is SEHNR and CDR2 is FQNEAQ (reference sequence). The CDR3 covers 16 residues. Trimming at V came to 1 base and at J to 2 bases, leaving 4 bases not matched to a gene. The chain's CDR3 is CASSLVGTTNTGELFF. CDR3 coding DNA: TGTGCCAGCAGCTTAGTCGGGACTACAAACACCGGGGAGCTGTTTTTT. Looking up the rest from reference TRBV7-9 and TRBJ2-2 gives the full variable domain: DTGVSQNPRHKITKRGQNVTFRCDPISEHNRLYWYRQTLGQGPEFLTYFQNEAQLEKSRLLSDRFSAERPKGSFSTLEIQRTEQGDSAMYLCASSLVGTTNTGELFFGEGSRLTVL.

This clonotype was counted ten times or more. The rearrangement joins TRBV3-1 to TRBJ2-7, with D perhaps matching TRBD1 (6 bases). V was pared by 5 bases and J by 1 base, with 12 bases between. The germline gives CDR1 LGHDT, CDR2 YNNKEL (reference sequence). This CDR3 comprises 14 residues. CDR3 amino acids: CASSSTRGSYEQYF. The CDR3 nucleotides are TGTGCCAGCAGCAGTACCAGGGGATCCTACGAGCAGTACTTC.

This clonotype was found many times. The chain combines TRBV5-1 with TRBJ2-5, with TRBD2 as a possible D gene (6 bases). From germline, CDR1 is SGHRS and CDR2 YFSETQ. V lost 4 bases, J lost 1 base, and 11 bases lay in between. The CDR3 extends over 14 amino acids. The CDR3 region is CASSPGLTQETQYF. CDR3 DNA sequence: TGCGCCAGCAGCCCGGGACTCACCCAAGAGACCCAGTACTTC.

This clonotype has a count of ten or more. The chain is built from TRBV9 and TRBJ2-1, with 7 bases lining up with TRBD1. Losses at the gene ends were 0 bases for V and 6 bases for J; bases not matched to a gene: 6. The germline gives CDR1 SGDLS, CDR2 YYNGEE. The CDR3 is made up of 15 amino acids. The CDR3 sequence is CASSVADRAGNEQFF. The DNA of the CDR3 is TGTGCCAGCAGCGTAGCCGACAGGGCGGGCAATGAGCAGTTCTTC.

The table lists this clonotype with many counts. This chain uses TRBV3-1 with TRBJ1-1; perhaps TRBD1 as D (6 bases). Looked up from germline, CDR1 is LGHDT and CDR2 is YNNKEL (reference sequence). Trimming shortened V by 1 base and J by 5 bases, and 11 bases separated the two germline ends. The CDR3 runs 14 residues. In DNA, the CDR3 is TGTGCCAGCAGCCAAGTTTGGGGGCAGACTGAAGCTTTCTTT. This sequence encodes CASSQVWGQTEAFF.

At least ten counts were recorded for this clonotype. The junction differs from germline at one of its ends, possibly a read error. The CDR3 protein is CASREGSLAGGRGANVLTF. CDR3 bases: TGTGCCAGCAGAGAAGGCTCACTAGCGGGGGGGCGCGGGGCCAACGTCCTGACTTTC. The rearrangement joins TRBV6-1 to TRBJ2-6; 13 bases map to TRBD2. The CDR3 loop spans 19 amino acids. Germline V gene sequence: CDR1 MNHNS, CDR2 SASEGT.

As DNA, the CDR3 is TGTGCCGTACAGGGGAACACTGAAGCTTTCTTT. It encodes CAVQGNTEAFF. The chain recombines TRBV10-3 with TRBJ1-1; D may be TRBD1 (6 bases). Germline V gives CDR1 ENHRY, CDR2 SYGVKD. This CDR3 spans 11 amino acids. V was clipped by 11 bases and J by 1 base, with 8 bases between them.

This clonotype was counted many times. The chain is built from TRBV3-1 and TRBJ2-2; a possible D gene is TRBD2 (7 bases). V was pared by 1 base and J by 1 base, with 10 bases between. The germline gives CDR1 LGHDT, CDR2 YNNKEL (reference sequence). The length of the CDR3 is 16 residues. The CDR3 bases are TGTGCCAGCAGCCAAGGCGGGGGCTTGAACACCGGGGAGCTGTTTTTT. Residues: CASSQGGGLNTGELFF.

A few counts support this clonotype. It may be a read error: a sequence one base away is much more abundant. The genes are TRBV20-1 and TRBJ2-7; 7 bases map to TRBD2. Germline loops: CDR1 DFQATT, CDR2 SNEGSKA (reference sequence). This CDR3 is built from 15 residues. V shed 5 bases, J shed 0 bases, and the junction held 10 bases outside the gene matches. CDR3: CSADPQAGVSYEQYF. The DNA for the CDR3 is TGCAGTGCTGATCCCCAGGCGGGGGTCTCCTACGAGCAGTACTTC.

This clonotype occurred many times. V usage is TRBV5-1 and J usage is TRBJ2-3; 10 positions match TRBD2. CDR3 length equals 15 residues. The germline CDR1 and CDR2 sequences are SGHRS and YFSETQ. The ends lost 0 bases at V and 4 bases at J; junction bases unmatched: 2. The CDR3 DNA reads TGCGCCAGCAGCTTGGTAGCGGGGGGCCCAGATACGCAGTATTTT. This sequence encodes CASSLVAGGPDTQYF.

Ten or more counts support this clonotype. CDR3 sequence reads: CASSHGLAGELVYEQYF. CDR3 sequence (DNA): TGCGCCAGCAGCCACGGACTAGCGGGGGAATTAGTCTACGAGCAGTACTTC. The gene calls are TRBV5-1 and TRBJ2-7, with 13 nucleotides matching TRBD2. V was clipped by 4 bases and J by 3 bases; unmatched bases: 10. The CDR3 is made up of 17 amino acids. Germline V gives CDR1 SGHRS, CDR2 YFSETQ.

CDR3: CASSLGGNPALEQYF. The DNA of the CDR3 is TGCGCCAGCAGCTTGGGGGGAAATCCTGCACTCGAGCAGTACTTC. The J gene is TRBJ2-7, the V gene TRBV5-1; no reliable D call. V was shortened by 0 bases and J by 6 bases, with 16 bases between the two germline ends. The CDR3 is made up of 15 amino acids. Per germline, CDR1 SGHRS and CDR2 YFSETQ.

In this sample, this clonotype turned up many times. V is TRBV20-1 and J is TRBJ2-1, with 8 bases matching TRBD2. Germline V gives CDR1 DFQATT, CDR2 SNEGSKA (reference sequence). CDR3 length: 13 amino acids. The CDR3 here is CSPAESGGREQFF. The CDR3 DNA reads TGCAGCCCCGCCGAGAGCGGGGGACGTGAGCAGTTCTTC.

This clonotype was seen at least ten times. This sequence joins TRBV4-1 and TRBJ2-7; TRBD1 matches 10 bases. Unmatched junction bases numbered 4, after V lost 2 bases and J lost 3 bases. The CDR3 runs 15 residues. Germline CDR1 MGHRA, CDR2 YSYEKL. The CDR3 DNA follows: TGCGCCAGCAGCCAACAGACAGGGGGCGGCTACGAGCAGTACTTC. As protein: CASSQQTGGGYEQYF.

This clonotype was detected ten times or more. The V call is TRBV20-1, the J call TRBJ1-2; 9 bases agree with TRBD1. The CDR3 contains 16 residues. Losses at the gene ends were 5 bases for V and 1 base for J; bases not matched to a gene: 11. From germline, CDR1 is DFQATT and CDR2 SNEGSKA (reference sequence). CDR3 sequence reads: CSAPGQGLKDNYGYTF. CDR3 nucleotide sequence: TGCAGTGCTCCGGGACAGGGATTGAAAGATAACTATGGCTACACCTTC.

This clonotype was seen only a few times. The V and J genes are TRBV19 and TRBJ2-2; 8 nucleotides match TRBD2. The J segment lost 7 bases and the V segment lost 8 bases, leaving 9 bases of the junction unmatched. CDR1 is LNHDA and CDR2 is SQIVND in the germline V gene (reference sequence). This CDR3 comprises 14 residues. CDR3 in DNA: TGTGCCAGTTCCGGGACTAGTAATTTCGGGGAGCTGTTTTTT. Protein product: CASSGTSNFGELFF.

This clonotype was picked up many times. This sequence joins TRBV20-1 and TRBJ2-6, with D perhaps TRBD2 (5 bases). V dropped 7 bases and J dropped 1 base, with 11 bases sitting between them. This CDR3 spans 14 amino acids. CDR1 is DFQATT and CDR2 is SNEGSKA in the germline V gene (reference sequence). The CDR3: CSGRALSGANVLTF. The CDR3, as DNA: TGCAGTGGGCGGGCGTTATCTGGGGCCAACGTCCTGACTTTC.

V and J are TRBV5-6 and TRBJ1-6; no reliable D call. CDR1 is SGHDT and CDR2 is YYEEEE in the germline V gene. Trimming left V 5 bases short and J 8 bases short, with 8 bases between. This CDR3 spans 12 amino acids. The CDR3 loop reads CASRDADSPLHF. The DNA of the CDR3 is TGTGCCAGCAGGGACGCGGATTCACCCCTCCACTTT.

This clonotype has more than one count but fewer than ten. This sequence joins TRBV28 and TRBJ1-1; 8 bases are shared with TRBD1. In germline, CDR1 is MDHEN, CDR2 SYDVKM. The CDR3 is 16 residues long. The V and J ends lost 4 bases and 5 bases, in that order; junction bases with no gene match: 12. The CDR3 nucleotides are TGTGCCAGCAGTTCCCACCCATTACAGGGGGGAACTGAAGCTTTCTTT. Translated: CASSSHPLQGGTEAFF.

This clonotype came up many times. CDR3 region: CASNVGDSNQPQHF. CDR3 nucleotides: TGTGCCAGCAATGTCGGTGATAGCAATCAGCCCCAGCATTTT. The rearrangement uses TRBV6-6 and TRBJ1-5; no clear D. The germline V gene has CDR1 MNHNY and CDR2 SVGAGI (reference sequence). The CDR3 loop spans 14 amino acids. Deletions cut 7 bases from V and 0 bases from J, with 10 bases between.

Many counts were recorded for this clonotype. The genes are TRBV20-1 and TRBJ1-4, with D possibly matching TRBD1 (5 bases). V was clipped by 2 bases and J by 7 bases, with 11 bases between them. Germline assignment: CDR1 DFQATT and CDR2 SNEGSKA (reference sequence). This CDR3 contains 13 residues. The CDR3 loop reads CSARSRQGEKLFF. The DNA for the CDR3 is TGCAGTGCTAGAAGTAGGCAGGGTGAAAAACTGTTTTTT.

Many counts were recorded for this clonotype. This rearrangement joins TRBV6-5 to TRBJ1-1; D may be TRBD1 (6 bases). The CDR3 spans 15 residues. The ends were cut back, 2 bases at V and 6 bases at J, with 16 bases in the middle. Germline CDR1 and CDR2: MNHEY and SVGAGI. Here the CDR3 reads CASSYGGHRGSEAFF. CDR3 nucleotides: TGTGCCAGCAGTTACGGGGGACACCGGGGGTCTGAAGCTTTCTTT.

At least ten counts were recorded for this clonotype. V gene TRBV5-1 combines with J gene TRBJ1-1, with D perhaps TRBD1 (5 bases). The CDR3 is 14 residues long. V lost 6 bases and J 7 bases, leaving 19 bases between the germline ends. Germline CDR1 reads SGHRS; CDR2 reads YFSETQ. Here the CDR3 DNA reads TGCGCCAGCACACAGGTTCCCGCTTCCCTTGAAGCTTTCTTT. Translation: CASTQVPASLEAFF.

This clonotype was observed at least ten times. V and J are TRBV7-2 and TRBJ2-5; 8 bases align to TRBD1. Germline-derived CDR1 and CDR2 are SGHTA and FQGNSA. CDR3 length: 15 residues. The trim removed 1 base at V and 4 bases at J, leaving 5 bases unmatched. This CDR3 is CASSLVSGTGETQYF. The CDR3 region has the DNA TGTGCCAGCAGCTTAGTCTCAGGGACAGGAGAGACCCAGTACTTC. Full variable domain (rest looked up from reference TRBV7-2 and TRBJ2-5): GAGVSQSPSNKVTEKGKDVELRCDPISGHTALYWYRQSLGQGLEFLIYFQGNSAPDKSGLPSDRFSAERTGGSVSTLTIQRTQQEDSAVYLCASSLVSGTGETQYFGPGTRLLVL.